A single sample gave rise to the 27 T cell receptor beta chains below, sequenced in a study of OX40 agonist ivuxolimab in advanced cancers. Profiling relied on immunoSEQ multiplex PCR, and the TCRdb table lists in-frame clones only, not all of them. The top ten clones hold approximately 1.2% of a sample with about 75,000 clones, about 90% of them seen once. The specimen was CD4+ or CD8+ T cells sorted from blood, collected in a trial of the OX40 agonist ivuxolimab. Receptors were obtained from an adult with an advanced solid tumor such as melanoma, head and neck, liver or kidney cancer.

This clone was recorded only once. The chain links TRBV5-1 to TRBJ1-6, with no clear D. The germline gives CDR1 SGHRS, CDR2 YFSETQ. This CDR3 is 14 amino acids long. V lost 3 bases and J lost 10, with 14 bases in between. The CDR3 DNA reads as TGCGCCAGCAGCTCGCGGGGAGGCGAGTCACCCCTCCACTTT. As protein: CASSSRGGESPLHF.

V gene TRBV14 combines with J gene TRBJ2-7; no clear D gene. The V gene's germline CDR1 is SGHDN and CDR2 FVKESK. This CDR3 region has 11 residues. V lost 5 bases, J lost 3 bases, and 5 bases lay in between. The CDR3 sequence is CASSDYYEQYF. DNA for the CDR3: TGTGCCAGCAGCGATTACTACGAGCAGTACTTC.

The sample holds one count of this clone. The rearrangement joins TRBV5-6 to TRBJ2-2, with 11 bases aligning to TRBD2. Unmatched junction bases numbered 18, after V lost 4 bases and J lost 7 bases. The CDR3 covers 19 residues. CDR1 is SGHDT and CDR2 is YYEEEE in the germline V gene. CDR3 amino acids: CASSQFTKLAGEVVGELFF. CDR3 sequence (DNA): TGTGCCAGCAGCCAGTTCACTAAACTAGCGGGAGAAGTGGTCGGGGAGCTGTTTTTT.

A remark on this clone: Other DNA sequences from this sample encode an identical CDR3 as well. The CDR3 sequence: CASSLDSNQPQHF. In nucleotides, the CDR3 is TGCGCCAGCAGCTTGGATAGCAATCAGCCCCAGCATTTT. The gene calls are TRBV5-1 and TRBJ1-5; D not resolved. The CDR3 contains 13 residues. V was clipped by 0 bases and J by 0 bases, with 1 base between them. CDR1 and CDR2 (germline): SGHRS, YFSETQ.

The rearrangement uses TRBV30 and TRBJ2-7; D call uncertain. The CDR3 consists of 14 residues. Per germline, CDR1 GTSNPN and CDR2 SVGIG (reference sequence). V gave up 5 bases and J gave up 5 bases, with 19 bases separating them. DNA for the CDR3: TGTGCCTGGGAGAAAGGAGCCGGCGGCAACGAGCAGTACTTC. Translating it yields CAWEKGAGGNEQYF.

This clone was detected once. The V gene is TRBV14, the J gene TRBJ2-7; the D is unclear. The V end lost 1 base, the J end lost 6 bases, and 7 bases lay between the germline ends. The CDR3 runs 12 residues. CDR1 SGHDN and CDR2 FVKESK come from the germline V gene. The chain's CDR3 is CASSQADREQYF. Here the CDR3 DNA reads TGTGCCAGCAGCCAAGCTGATCGCGAGCAGTACTTC.

The chain couples TRBV6-1 to TRBJ2-7, with TRBD2 matching 8 bases. There are 15 residues in the CDR3. Trimming took 5 bases from V and 1 from J; bases not matched to a gene: 7. The germline gives CDR1 MNHNS, CDR2 SASEGT. As DNA, the CDR3 is TGTGCCAGCAGTAAGCAAGCGGGGGTGTCCTACGAGCAGTACTTC. Amino acid sequence: CASSKQAGVSYEQYF.

This clone was seen a single time. The chain uses TRBV13 and TRBJ2-1; TRBD1 is a possible D gene (6 bases). From germline, CDR1 is PRHDT and CDR2 FYEKMQ (reference sequence). The CDR3 has 16 amino acids. The V end lost 1 base, the J end lost 8 bases, and 18 bases lay between the germline ends. CDR3 in amino acids: CASSLAGGRVFDEQFF. DNA for the CDR3: TGTGCCAGCAGCTTAGCTGGGGGCAGAGTCTTCGATGAGCAGTTCTTC.

This chain links TRBV18 with TRBJ2-2; D is unresolved. Trimming shortened V by 2 bases and J by 3 bases, and 13 bases separated the two germline ends. There are 16 residues in the CDR3. Germline-derived CDR1 and CDR2 are KGHSH and LQKENI. CDR3 region: CASSPNAAEYTGELFF. CDR3 in DNA: TGTGCCAGCTCACCAAACGCAGCAGAGTACACCGGGGAGCTGTTTTTT. Drawing the rest from reference TRBV18 and TRBJ2-2, the complete variable domain is NAGVMQNPRHLVRRRGQEARLRCSPMKGHSHVYWYRQLPEEGLKFMVYLQKENIIDESGMPKERFSAEFPKEGPSILRIQQVVRGDSAAYFCASSPNAAEYTGELFFGEGSRLTVL.

The chain couples TRBV30 to TRBJ2-5; D is unclear. The CDR3 extends over 11 amino acids. Germline V gives CDR1 GTSNPN, CDR2 SVGIG (reference sequence). V was clipped by 0 bases and J by 5 bases, with 4 bases between them. This CDR3 is CAWSVWETQYF. The CDR3 DNA is TGTGCCTGGAGTGTATGGGAGACCCAGTACTTC.

The chain carries TRBV11-2 and TRBJ2-3, with D possibly TRBD1 on 5 matching bases. This CDR3 spans 16 amino acids. Per the germline V gene, CDR1 is SGHAT and CDR2 is FQNNGV. The germline V and J ends were trimmed by 1 base and 4 bases, with 15 bases remaining between them. CDR3 amino acids: CASSLGVGAVADTQYF. In nucleotides, the CDR3 is TGTGCCAGCAGCTTAGGGGTAGGGGCGGTGGCAGATACGCAGTATTTT.

The chain is built from TRBV27 and TRBJ1-5, with 11 bases identical to TRBD1. Unmatched junction bases numbered 5, after V lost 6 bases and J lost 7 bases. From germline, CDR1 is MNHEY and CDR2 SMNVEV (reference sequence). The CDR3 contains 14 residues. DNA of the CDR3: TGTGCCAGCAGGGGACAGGGGGTCGGGCAGCCCCAGCATTTT. Translation gives CASRGQGVGQPQHF.

A single count supports this clone. This rearrangement joins TRBV29-1 to TRBJ1-1; D is uncertain. CDR1 and CDR2 (germline): SQVTM, ANQGSEA. The CDR3 is 13 amino acids. Trimming stripped 5 bases from V and 1 base from J, with 11 bases between. As DNA, the CDR3 is TGCAGCGTTCGGGCCAGCGGGAACACTGAAGCTTTCTTT. Residues: CSVRASGNTEAFF.

The chain couples TRBV7-9 to TRBJ2-7; D ambiguous. Trimming pared 5 bases from V and 4 bases from J, leaving 6 bases between. The V gene's germline CDR1 is SEHNR and CDR2 FQNEAQ (reference sequence). The CDR3 contains 11 residues. As DNA, the CDR3 is TGTGCCAGCAGCCCCCTTTACGAGCAGTACTTC. It specifies CASSPLYEQYF.

This clone was seen only a few times. This CDR3 is also generated by other DNA sequences in the sample. The chain uses TRBV19 and TRBJ2-5, with a tentative D call TRBD2 (7 bases). V shed 3 bases and J shed 5 bases, with 13 bases lying between them. The CDR3 has 14 residues. Germline assignment: CDR1 LNHDA and CDR2 SQIVND (reference sequence). The CDR3 DNA sequence: TGTGCCAGTAGTATCACGGGGGGCCGGGAGACCCAGTACTTC. It codes for CASSITGGRETQYF.

This chain connects TRBV28 to TRBJ1-2, with a tentative D call TRBD1 (6 bases). Germline CDR1 MDHEN, CDR2 SYDVKM. V was clipped by 5 bases and J by 5 bases, with 18 bases between them. The CDR3 extends over 15 amino acids. The chain's CDR3 is CASSLLGQPGYGYTF. The CDR3, as DNA: TGTGCCAGCAGTCTACTTGGACAGCCGGGATATGGCTACACCTTC.

This clone has just a few counts. The CDR3 sequence is CASSPQDLPEQFF. The CDR3 region has the DNA TGTGCCAGCAGTCCACAGGACCTTCCTGAGCAGTTCTTC. The chain uses TRBV6-6 and TRBJ2-1, with D perhaps matching TRBD1 (5 bases). The germline gives CDR1 MNHNY, CDR2 SVGAGI (reference sequence). With 5 bases removed from V and 9 bases from J, the gap between germline ends came to 14 bases. This CDR3 has 13 residues.

The CDR3 reads CANAGTGDSGYTF. The CDR3 DNA sequence: TGTGCCAACGCCGGGACAGGGGACAGTGGCTACACCTTC. The chain couples TRBV10-3 to TRBJ1-2, with TRBD1 matching 10 bases. Germline V gene data show CDR1 as ENHRY and CDR2 as SYGVKD. The CDR3 spans 13 residues. The V gene end was trimmed by 10 bases and the J gene end by 7 bases; junction bases not matched to a gene: 9.

This chain connects TRBV21-1 to TRBJ2-2; no check of the table's D call, TRBD1, against the DNA was made. TRBV21-1 is shown as a pseudogene. This CDR3 spans 17 amino acids. The CDR3 region is CASSKILRTPNTGELFF. In DNA, the CDR3 is TGTGCCAGCAGCAAAATCTTGAGGACACCGAACACCGGGGAGCTGTTTTTT.

This clone appeared a few times. The rearrangement uses TRBV7-6 and TRBJ2-1; 7 bases align to TRBD2. V shed 7 bases, J shed 5 bases, and the junction held 14 bases outside the gene matches. The CDR3 runs to 16 residues. From germline, CDR1 is SGHVS and CDR2 FNYEAQ. CDR3 loop: CASTAYAGATDNEQFF. The CDR3 DNA is TGTGCCAGCACCGCTTACGCGGGAGCAACTGACAATGAGCAGTTCTTC.

The chain is built from TRBV20-1 and TRBJ2-7; D is undetermined. CDR1 is DFQATT, CDR2 SNEGSKA, per germline (reference sequence). Deletions cut 0 bases from V and 5 bases from J, with 5 bases between. This CDR3 spans 11 amino acids. CDR3 in DNA: TGCAGTGCTAGAGATCCGAACGAGCAGTACTTC. Residues: CSARDPNEQYF.

This clone was observed a single time. This rearrangement joins TRBV27 to TRBJ2-2; 7 bases are a match to TRBD1. This CDR3 comprises 17 residues. V gave up 2 bases and J gave up 6 bases; unmatched junction bases: 12. Germline loops: CDR1 MNHEY, CDR2 SMNVEV (reference sequence). The CDR3 protein is CASSLGVWQGDAGELFF. The CDR3 DNA follows: TGTGCCAGCAGTTTAGGGGTGTGGCAGGGGGATGCCGGGGAGCTGTTTTTT.

The genes are TRBV6-6 and TRBJ2-1; the D gene is possibly TRBD2 (6 bases). The CDR3 has 16 amino acids. Germline V gene sequence: CDR1 MNHNY, CDR2 SVGAGI (reference sequence). V lost 5 bases to trimming and J lost 1 base, with 15 bases between them. CDR3 in amino acids: CASSPRVSGSYNEQFF. CDR3 sequence (DNA): TGTGCCAGCAGTCCCCGGGTTAGCGGTTCCTACAATGAGCAGTTCTTC.

The chain has TRBV6-1 and TRBJ1-3; 10 nucleotides line up with TRBD1. V lost 5 bases, J lost 8 bases, and 3 bases stayed unmatched. Germline CDR1 MNHNS, CDR2 SASEGT. The CDR3 consists of 13 residues. Here the CDR3 DNA reads TGTGCCAGCAGTCAGGACAGGGGGTACACCATATATTTT. Protein sequence: CASSQDRGYTIYF.

The J gene is TRBJ2-1, the V gene TRBV7-3; 9 nucleotides match TRBD1. V gave up 0 bases and J gave up 3 bases; unmatched junction bases: 3. The CDR3 has 16 residues. CDR1 is SGHTA and CDR2 is FQGTGA in the germline V gene. The CDR3 DNA sequence: TGTGCCAGCAGCTTAACACAGGGGGCAATCTACAATGAGCAGTTCTTC. Its translation is CASSLTQGAIYNEQFF.

The chain uses TRBV19 and TRBJ2-7; tentative D call: TRBD1 (6 bases). Germline CDR1 is LNHDA and CDR2 is SQIVND (reference sequence). Trimming removed 4 bases from V and 6 bases from J, with 13 bases in between. The CDR3 has 13 amino acids. The CDR3 DNA is TGTGCCAGTAGTAGGCAGGGGAGTCGCGAGCAGTACTTC. This encodes CASSRQGSREQYF.

The J gene is TRBJ1-1, the V gene TRBV7-8, with a possible D match to TRBD1 (5 bases). The V gene's germline CDR1 is SGHVS and CDR2 FQNEAQ. This CDR3 comprises 15 residues. The V and J ends lost 5 bases and 7 bases respectively, with 20 bases between them. CDR3 DNA: TGTGCCAGCAGCCCAATTGGACTCCGGGGCGGTGAAGCTTTCTTT. Residues: CASSPIGLRGGEAFF. The full variable domain, in which reference TRBV7-8 and TRBJ1-1 provide the parts outside the CDR3, is GAGVSQSPRYKVAKRGQDVALRCDPISGHVSLFWYQQALGQGPEFLTYFQNEAQLDKSGLPSDRFFAERPEGSVSTLKIQRTQQEDSAVYLCASSPIGLRGGEAFFGQGTRLTVV.